These 21 T cell receptor beta chains came from one sample sequenced in a study of cytomegalovirus exposure and HLA in healthy donors. Primers: 60 Vbeta forward and 13 Jbeta reverse. TCRdb's copy holds only in-frame clones and misses some; the assay was immunoSEQ multiplex PCR. Among 55,000 to 80,000 clones listed, approximately 70% were seen once. Sequencing was performed on PBMCs. Receptors were obtained from a man aged 35 to 55 in good health and CMV-seropositive.

This chain uses TRBV7-2 with TRBJ1-2; 9 nucleotides agree with TRBD1. The CDR3 is 13 amino acids. The V and J ends lost 5 bases and 8 bases, in that order; junction bases with no gene match: 6. Germline values: CDR1 SGHTA, CDR2 FQGNSA. CDR3 loop: CASSHRGLQGYTF. CDR3 DNA: TGTGCCAGCAGCCACAGGGGGCTACAGGGCTACACCTTC. The entire variable domain, with the rest obtained from reference TRBV7-2 and TRBJ1-2, is as follows: GAGVSQSPSNKVTEKGKDVELRCDPISGHTALYWYRQSLGQGLEFLIYFQGNSAPDKSGLPSDRFSAERTGGSVSTLTIQRTQQEDSAVYLCASSHRGLQGYTFGSGTRLTVV.

A note on this clone: An end of the junction differs from the germline gene, which may be a read error. V usage is TRBV20-1 and J usage is TRBJ2-3; 12 bases fit TRBD1. Germline CDR1 reads DFQATT; CDR2 reads SNEGSKA (reference sequence). The length of the CDR3 is 11 residues. This CDR3 reads CSASGQGAGRF. DNA of the CDR3: TGCAGTGCCTCGGGACAGGGGGCGGGGAGATTT.

This clone has a single count. This chain links TRBV7-9 with TRBJ1-2; perhaps TRBD1 as D (5 bases). Deletions cut 3 bases from V and 0 bases from J, with 11 bases between. Looked up from germline, CDR1 is SEHNR and CDR2 is FQNEAQ (reference sequence). This CDR3 is 15 amino acids long. The CDR3 here is CASSFTREANYGYTF. The CDR3 bases are TGTGCCAGCAGCTTTACCAGGGAAGCTAACTATGGCTACACCTTC.

This clone came up a few times. The rearrangement uses TRBV5-1 and TRBJ1-1; 8 nucleotides align to TRBD1. V was clipped by 6 bases and J by 4 bases; unmatched bases: 8. Germline V gene sequence: CDR1 SGHRS, CDR2 YFSETQ. This CDR3 region has 14 residues. CDR3: CASTTGEGVTEAFF. In nucleotides, the CDR3 is TGCGCCAGCACGACAGGGGAAGGGGTCACTGAAGCTTTCTTT.

The rearrangement joins TRBV2 to TRBJ2-7; D is unresolved. CDR3 size: 17 residues. Germline-derived CDR1 and CDR2 are SNHLY and FYNNEI. Trimming removed 0 bases at V and 3 bases at J, with 18 bases between. CDR3: CASSEAFAIRNFYEQYF. For the CDR3, the DNA is TGTGCCAGCAGTGAAGCATTTGCTATCCGAAACTTCTACGAGCAGTACTTC.

V is TRBV7-9 and J is TRBJ2-3; 11 nucleotides line up with TRBD2. Germline values: CDR1 SEHNR, CDR2 FQNEAQ (reference sequence). The CDR3 consists of 15 residues. Unmatched junction bases numbered 4, after V lost 8 bases and J lost 0 bases. Here the CDR3 reads CASGRLAGSTDTQYF. CDR3 sequence (DNA): TGTGCCAGCGGCCGACTAGCGGGGAGCACAGATACGCAGTATTTT.

The chain links TRBV9 to TRBJ2-2; D not resolved. The CDR3 is 15 residues long. V was cut by 0 bases and J by 0 bases, with 6 bases left in between. From germline, CDR1 is SGDLS and CDR2 YYNGEE. In DNA, the CDR3 is TGTGCCAGCAGCGTAGGGCAGTCGAACACCGGGGAGCTGTTTTTT. It codes for CASSVGQSNTGELFF. Based on the CDR3 plus reference TRBV9 and TRBJ2-2, the full variable domain is DSGVTQTPKHLITATGQRVTLRCSPRSGDLSVYWYQQSLDQGLQFLIQYYNGEERAKGNILERFSAQQFPDLHSELNLSSLELGDSALYFCASSVGQSNTGELFFGEGSRLTVL.

This chain links TRBV29-1 with TRBJ2-1; TRBD1 aligns across 7 bases. Germline values: CDR1 SQVTM, CDR2 ANQGSEA. The V segment lost 6 bases and the J segment 9 bases; nucleotides outside the gene matches: 5. The length of the CDR3 is 11 residues. DNA of the CDR3: TGCAGCGTGCACAGGGGTGGTGAGCAGTTCTTC. Residues: CSVHRGGEQFF.

The rearrangement uses TRBV4-3 and TRBJ1-4; 8 bases are shared with TRBD1. Losses at the gene ends were 0 bases for V and 7 bases for J; bases not matched to a gene: 13. The CDR3 loop spans 18 amino acids. CDR1 and CDR2 (germline): LGHNA, YSLEER. CDR3 nucleotide sequence: TGCGCCAGCAGCCAAGATCCCCTCAGCAGGGGGCGCGGTGAAAAACTGTTTTTT. Its translation: CASSQDPLSRGRGEKLFF.

The chain links TRBV5-1 to TRBJ2-2; TRBD1 might be the D (5 bases). CDR1 is SGHRS, CDR2 YFSETQ, per germline. V lost 0 bases and J 6 bases, leaving 12 bases between the germline ends. The CDR3 covers 15 residues. CDR3 sequence reads: CASSLAQQGSGELFF. DNA of the CDR3: TGCGCCAGCAGCTTGGCCCAGCAGGGATCCGGGGAGCTGTTTTTT.

The J gene is TRBJ1-1, the V gene TRBV7-8; no clear D gene. Germline loops: CDR1 SGHVS, CDR2 FQNEAQ. This CDR3 contains 17 residues. Trimming took 2 bases from V and 0 from J, leaving 16 bases between them. The CDR3 sequence is CASSLSIQINLNTEAFF. CDR3 nucleotide sequence: TGTGCCAGCAGCTTAAGTATTCAGATAAATTTGAACACTGAAGCTTTCTTT.

This clone was seen only a few times. The V and J genes are TRBV6-1 and TRBJ2-7; 9 bases are a match to TRBD1. From germline, CDR1 is MNHNS and CDR2 SASEGT. The CDR3 loop spans 14 amino acids. J lost 5 bases, V lost 0 bases, and 2 bases had no gene match. The CDR3 nucleotides read TGTGCCAGCAGTGAAGCGGGGACAGGGCACGAGCAGTACTTC. Its translation: CASSEAGTGHEQYF.

The chain carries TRBV5-1 and TRBJ2-3, with D perhaps TRBD2 (6 bases). In germline, CDR1 is SGHRS, CDR2 YFSETQ. V lost 4 bases, J lost 4 bases, and 13 bases lay in between. CDR3 length equals 14 residues. CDR3 sequence (DNA): TGCGCCAGCAGCCCTCCCGGGAGCGCAGATACGCAGTATTTT. Translating gives CASSPPGSADTQYF.

V and J are TRBV18 and TRBJ2-1; D is possibly TRBD2 (5 bases). This CDR3 has 12 amino acids. The germline V and J ends were trimmed by 3 bases and 9 bases, with 9 bases remaining between them. CDR1 and CDR2 (germline): KGHSH, LQKENI. The CDR3 DNA reads as TGTGCCAGCTCACCGACTGCGGGTGAGCAGTTCTTC. Translation gives CASSPTAGEQFF.

The chain joins TRBV27 to TRBJ1-6, with 7 positions matching TRBD1. Trimming removed 6 bases from V and 14 bases from J; junction bases left unmatched: 7. Germline V gene sequence: CDR1 MNHEY, CDR2 SMNVEV (reference sequence). This CDR3 has 12 residues. For the CDR3, the DNA is TGTGCCAGCAGCGACAGGGCATGGGCCCTCCACTTT. Translation: CASSDRAWALHF.

The rearrangement uses TRBV29-1 and TRBJ2-3; the D is unclear. Trimming removed 4 bases at V and 2 bases at J, with 25 bases between. From germline, CDR1 is SQVTM and CDR2 ANQGSEA. The CDR3 covers 18 residues. The CDR3 sequence is CSVGSSYHPTFNTDTQYF. CDR3 sequence (DNA): TGCAGCGTTGGATCCTCCTACCATCCAACCTTTAACACAGATACGCAGTATTTT.

The chain combines TRBV10-1 with TRBJ1-2; possible D gene TRBD1, 6 bases. Between the trimmed V and J ends, which lost 6 bases and 6 bases, there was a span of 11 bases. The germline V gene has CDR1 WNHNN and CDR2 SYGVQD (reference sequence). The CDR3 sequence is 12 residues long. CDR3 DNA sequence: TGCGCCAGCAGGTTAGGACAGCATGGCTACACCTTC. It translates to CASRLGQHGYTF.

This clone was recorded once. The J gene is TRBJ1-1, the V gene TRBV10-3, with D unclear. Germline CDR1 is ENHRY and CDR2 is SYGVKD. The CDR3 length is 14 residues. Deletions cut 3 bases from V and 5 bases from J, with 13 bases between. The CDR3 reads CAISDPARSTEAFF. As DNA, the CDR3 is TGTGCCATCAGTGACCCCGCTCGGAGTACTGAAGCTTTCTTT.

The chain joins TRBV9 to TRBJ1-1; 7 bases agree with TRBD1. This CDR3 is built from 15 residues. J lost 4 bases, V lost 0 bases, and 6 bases had no gene match. Per germline, CDR1 SGDLS and CDR2 YYNGEE. The CDR3 region is CASSVATGSGTEAFF. In nucleotides, the CDR3 is TGTGCCAGCAGCGTAGCGACAGGGAGCGGCACTGAAGCTTTCTTT.

This clone showed up just once. The chain has TRBV10-3 and TRBJ2-5; D may be TRBD2 (5 bases). Trimming removed 3 bases at V and 2 bases at J, with 13 bases between. The CDR3 covers 15 residues. From germline, CDR1 is ENHRY and CDR2 SYGVKD. CDR3 loop: CAISDGERYQETQYF. In DNA form, the CDR3 reads TGTGCCATCAGTGACGGGGAACGATATCAAGAGACCCAGTACTTC.

This chain connects TRBV2 to TRBJ1-2; possibly TRBD1 for D (6 bases). CDR1 and CDR2 from the germline V gene are SNHLY and FYNNEI. V was shortened by 4 bases and J by 1 base, with 16 bases between the two germline ends. This CDR3 has 16 amino acids. CDR3 region: CASSGWTDELNYGYTF. The CDR3 bases are TGTGCCAGCAGTGGATGGACAGACGAGCTTAACTATGGCTACACCTTC.